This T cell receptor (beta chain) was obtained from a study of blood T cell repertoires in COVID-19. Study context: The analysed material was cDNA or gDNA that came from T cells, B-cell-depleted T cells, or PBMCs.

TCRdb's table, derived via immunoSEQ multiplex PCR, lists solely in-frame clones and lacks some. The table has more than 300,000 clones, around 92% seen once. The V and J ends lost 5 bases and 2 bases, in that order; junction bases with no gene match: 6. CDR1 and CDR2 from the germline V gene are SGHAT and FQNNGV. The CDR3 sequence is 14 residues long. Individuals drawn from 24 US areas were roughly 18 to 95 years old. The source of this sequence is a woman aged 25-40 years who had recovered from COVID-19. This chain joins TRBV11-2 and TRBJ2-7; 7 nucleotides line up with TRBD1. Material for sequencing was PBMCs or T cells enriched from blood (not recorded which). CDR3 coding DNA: TGTGCCAGCAGCCCTGACAGGGCCACCTACGAGCAGTACTTC. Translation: CASSPDRATYEQYF. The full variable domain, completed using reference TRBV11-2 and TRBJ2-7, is EAGVAQSPRYKIIEKRQSVAFWCNPISGHATLYWYQQILGQGPKLLIQFQNNGVVDDSQLPKDRFSAERLKGVDSTLKIQPAKLEDSAVYLCASSPDRATYEQYFGPGTRLTVT.